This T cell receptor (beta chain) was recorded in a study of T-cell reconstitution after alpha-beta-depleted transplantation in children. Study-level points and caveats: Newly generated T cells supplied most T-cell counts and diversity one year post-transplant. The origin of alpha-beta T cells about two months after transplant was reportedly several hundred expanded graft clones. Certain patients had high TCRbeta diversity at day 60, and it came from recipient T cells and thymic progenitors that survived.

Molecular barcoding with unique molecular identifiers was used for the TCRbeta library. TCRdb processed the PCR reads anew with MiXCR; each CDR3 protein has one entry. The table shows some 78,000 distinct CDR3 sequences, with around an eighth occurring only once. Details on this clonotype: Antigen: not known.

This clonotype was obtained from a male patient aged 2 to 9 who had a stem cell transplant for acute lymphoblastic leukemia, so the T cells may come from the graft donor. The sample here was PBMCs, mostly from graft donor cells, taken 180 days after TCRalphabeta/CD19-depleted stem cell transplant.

The CDR3 bases are TGCAGTGCTAGAGATCACGGCCAGGGACCTAACTATGGCTACACCTTC. Amino acids: CSARDHGQGPNYGYTF. The gene calls are TRBV20-1 and TRBJ1-2, with D tentatively TRBD1 (5 bases). The CDR3 sequence is 16 residues long. V lost 0 bases and J 0 bases, leaving 14 bases between the germline ends. CDR1 DFQATT and CDR2 SNEGSKA come from the germline V gene (reference sequence).